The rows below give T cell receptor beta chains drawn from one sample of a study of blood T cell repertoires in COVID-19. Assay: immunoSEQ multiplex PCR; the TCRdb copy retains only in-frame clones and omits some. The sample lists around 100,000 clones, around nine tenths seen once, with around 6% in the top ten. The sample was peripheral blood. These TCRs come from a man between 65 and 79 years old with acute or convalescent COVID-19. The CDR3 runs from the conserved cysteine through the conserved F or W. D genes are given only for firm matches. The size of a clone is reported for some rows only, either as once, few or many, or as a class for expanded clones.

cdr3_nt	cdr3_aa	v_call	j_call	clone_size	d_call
TGTGCCAGCAGCTTACTACTAGCGGGGGCCCCCTACAATGAGCAGTTCTTC	CASSLLLAGAPYNEQFF	TRBV7-2	TRBJ2-1	NA	TRBD2
TGTGCCAGCAGCCCCCACGGCGGTAGGGAGACCCAGTACTTC	CASSPHGGRETQYF	TRBV7-3	TRBJ2-5	NA	NA
TGCGCCAGCAGCTTTGTCCCGGGCGAGCAGTACTTC	CASSFVPGEQYF	TRBV5-1	TRBJ2-7	NA	NA
TGCGCCAGCAGCTGGTCAGGGGCAACTAATGAAAAACTGTTTTTT	CASSWSGATNEKLFF	TRBV5-1	TRBJ1-4	NA	NA
TGTGCCAGCAGTTCAATGTACCAAGAGACCCAGTACTTC	CASSSMYQETQYF	TRBV6-5	TRBJ2-5	NA	NA
TGTGCCAGCAGCTCCAGGACAGCCCTCCTGAACACTGAAGCTTTCTTT	CASSSRTALLNTEAFF	TRBV13	TRBJ1-1	NA	NA
TGTGCCAGCAGACCAGACAGTTCCAATGGCTACACCTTC	CASRPDSSNGYTF	TRBV12-3/TRBV12-4	TRBJ1-2	once	NA
TGCGCCAGCAGCCGGGACTACGCGGTCAATGAGCAGTTCTTC	CASSRDYAVNEQFF	TRBV5-1	TRBJ2-1	NA	TRBD2
TGTGCCTGGAGTGGGGGGGGACGGGACTATGGCTACACCTTC	CAWSGGGRDYGYTF	TRBV30	TRBJ1-2	NA	NA
TGCAGTGCTAGAGCCGGGGTTGAGCAGTTCTTC	CSARAGVEQFF	TRBV20-1	TRBJ2-1	once	NA
TGTGCCAGCAGCCAAGACAGGGGAGGTGGCGGCTACACCTTC	CASSQDRGGGGYTF	TRBV11-2	TRBJ1-2	NA	TRBD1
TGTGCCTGGAGTGGGGGATGGACAGGGCTAAATCAGCCCCAGCATTTT	CAWSGGWTGLNQPQHF	TRBV30	TRBJ1-5	NA	TRBD1
TGCGCCAGCAGGGTAGCGGGAGGGCCGGGAGATACGCAGTATTTT	CASRVAGGPGDTQYF	TRBV10-2	TRBJ2-3	NA	TRBD2
TGTGCCAGCAGTTTACCTCGGTCGGGACTAGCGGGAGGTCCTTACAATGAGCAGTTCTTC	CASSLPRSGLAGGPYNEQFF	TRBV7-8	TRBJ2-1	NA	TRBD2
TGTGCCAGCAGCTCAGGGGCAGGCTTCTATAATTCACCCCTCCACTTT	CASSSGAGFYNSPLHF	TRBV7-9	TRBJ1-6	NA	NA
TGTGCCAGCAGGTCCAACAGGGGAACTAATGAAAAACTGTTTTTT	CASRSNRGTNEKLFF	TRBV2	TRBJ1-4	NA	TRBD1
TGTGCCAGCAGCCAAGGACAGTCCAGGGACATTCAGTACTTC	CASSQGQSRDIQYF	TRBV4-2	TRBJ2-4	NA	NA
TGTGCCAGCAAAGGAGGACCAATCCTCACAGATACGCAGTATTTT	CASKGGPILTDTQYF	TRBV6-5	TRBJ2-3	NA	NA
TGTGCCGCCGGGACAGGGGGCGGTCAGCCCCAGCATTTT	CAAGTGGGQPQHF	TRBV7-6	TRBJ1-5	NA	TRBD1
TGTGCCAGCAGTTTGGGACTGAACTACGAGCAGTACTTC	CASSLGLNYEQYF	TRBV27	TRBJ2-7	NA	NA
TGTGCCAGCAGCTCCAGTCAAATACAAGAGACCCAGTACTTC	CASSSSQIQETQYF	TRBV9	TRBJ2-5	NA	NA
TGTGCCAGCAGCCAGCGCCTTCTAGCGGGAGGGCCCGCAGATACGCAGTATTTT	CASSQRLLAGGPADTQYF	TRBV4-2	TRBJ2-3	NA	TRBD2
TGCGCCAGCAGTCCCGGACTAGCGATGGTAGGAGATACGCAGTATTTT	CASSPGLAMVGDTQYF	TRBV4-3	TRBJ2-3	NA	TRBD2
TGCGCCAGCAGCTTGACCCCGGGACAGGGCTTAGAGACCCAGTACTTC	CASSLTPGQGLETQYF	TRBV5-1	TRBJ2-5	once	TRBD1
TGTGCCAGCAGCCCACCGGGGGGAATGAACACTGAAGCTTTCTTT	CASSPPGGMNTEAFF	TRBV6-5	TRBJ1-1	NA	NA
TGTGCCAGCGAACTCCACGACAGCCTCTATGGCTACACCTTC	CASELHDSLYGYTF	TRBV19	TRBJ1-2	NA	NA
TGTGCCAGCAGCCAAGGCGGGACCTGGAAGGACACCATATATTTT	CASSQGGTWKDTIYF	TRBV14	TRBJ1-3	NA	NA
TGTGCCAGCTCATCTATCGAGGGACAGGGGTATGGCTACACCTTC	CASSSIEGQGYGYTF	TRBV18	TRBJ1-2	NA	TRBD1
TGTGCCAGCAGTTTCGGTGATGAGCAGTACTTC	CASSFGDEQYF	TRBV12-3/TRBV12-4	TRBJ2-7	NA	NA
TGTGCCAGCTCTCAGGACAGGGCCCAGCCCCAGCATTTT	CASSQDRAQPQHF	TRBV18	TRBJ1-5	NA	TRBD1
TGCAGCGTCGATAAGAGTTTGGGCGCGACAGATACGCAGTATTTT	CSVDKSLGATDTQYF	TRBV29-1	TRBJ2-3	NA	NA
TGTGCCAGTAGTACGCAGGGCGAGACCCAGTACTTC	CASSTQGETQYF	TRBV19	TRBJ2-5	NA	NA
TGTGCCAGCAGCCAAAGGCGGGGTTACAATGAGCAGTTCTTC	CASSQRRGYNEQFF	TRBV14	TRBJ2-1	NA	NA
TGTGCCAGCTCACCAAATACAGGGATGATAAACGAGCAGTACTTC	CASSPNTGMINEQYF	TRBV18	TRBJ2-7	NA	NA
TGTGCCAGCAGTTTTAGTAATACGAACACTGAAGCTTTCTTT	CASSFSNTNTEAFF	TRBV28	TRBJ1-1	NA	NA
TGTGCCAGCAGTAAACCGGGACTTGTTTACTTC	CASSKPGLVYF	TRBV28	TRBJ2-5	NA	NA
TGTGCCAGCAGCCTCATCGGACAGCCCGTCCGGGAGACCCAGTACTTC	CASSLIGQPVRETQYF	TRBV11-2	TRBJ2-5	NA	NA
TGCGCCAGCAGCCAAGATGAGGCACAGGGTAGCAATCAGCCCCAGCATTTT	CASSQDEAQGSNQPQHF	TRBV4-1	TRBJ1-5	NA	NA
TGTGCCAGCAGCGTAGGTAGAGAGGGCTACGAGCAGTACTTC	CASSVGREGYEQYF	TRBV9	TRBJ2-7	NA	NA
TGTGCCAGCAGTGGGACTAGCGGGAGGCCATCCTACAATGAGCAGTTCTTC	CASSGTSGRPSYNEQFF	TRBV28	TRBJ2-1	NA	TRBD2
TGCAGTGCTAGTGTCCTAATCCACTCCTACAATGAGCAGTTCTTC	CSASVLIHSYNEQFF	TRBV20-1	TRBJ2-1	NA	NA
TGTGCCAGCATGCTGGTAGGGGGCGAAAAACTGTTTTTT	CASMLVGGEKLFF	TRBV12-3/TRBV12-4	TRBJ1-4	once	TRBD1
TGTGCCAGTGTACAGGGGTCCGGCTATGGCTACACCTTC	CASVQGSGYGYTF	TRBV7-2	TRBJ1-2	NA	TRBD1
TGCGCCAGCAGCCATGTTGGGACTAGCGAGAGGGAGACCCAGTACTTC	CASSHVGTSERETQYF	TRBV4-1	TRBJ2-5	NA	TRBD2
TGTGCCAGCAGCGTAGTGGGGACTAGCGGGATAGATGAGCAGTTCTTC	CASSVVGTSGIDEQFF	TRBV9	TRBJ2-1	NA	TRBD2
TGTGCCAGTAGTGTGACTAGCGGGAGGAGCTCCTACGAGCAGTACTTC	CASSVTSGRSSYEQYF	TRBV19	TRBJ2-7	NA	TRBD2
TGTGCCAGCAAACAGGGGACGGGACCTTACTACGAGCAGTACTTC	CASKQGTGPYYEQYF	TRBV3-1/TRBV3-2	TRBJ2-7	NA	TRBD1
TGTGCCATCAGTGTATTACAGAATCAGCCCCAGCATTTT	CAISVLQNQPQHF	TRBV10-3	TRBJ1-5	NA	NA
TGTGCCAGCAGCCCGCAGGGGGCAGGGGAGACCCAGTACTTC	CASSPQGAGETQYF	TRBV5-4	TRBJ2-5	NA	TRBD1
TGTGCCTGGAGTCCTTTAGACACTGAAGCTTTCTTT	CAWSPLDTEAFF	TRBV30	TRBJ1-1	NA	NA